What follows describes a single T cell receptor (beta chain). The repertoire was sequenced with immunoSEQ multiplex PCR; TCRdb's copy has only in-frame clones and lacks some. The sample includes 40,000 or so clones, roughly four fifths seen only once; the top ten take 21%. This entry belongs to a study of OX40 agonist ivuxolimab in advanced cancers. CDR1 is LNHNV and CDR2 is YYDKDF in the germline V gene (reference sequence). V trimming: 3 bases; J trimming: 5 bases; junction bases outside the gene matches: 5. The CDR3 is 16 amino acids. This specimen was CD4+ or CD8+ T cells sorted from blood, taken in a trial of the OX40 agonist ivuxolimab. The chain is built from TRBV15 and TRBJ2-5; 14 nucleotides align to TRBD2. The TCR sequence derives from an adult with an advanced solid tumor such as melanoma, head and neck, liver or kidney cancer. DNA for the CDR3: TGTGCCACCAGCAGCGGGACTAGCGGGAGTATGGAGACCCAGTACTTC. Its translation: CATSSGTSGSMETQYF.